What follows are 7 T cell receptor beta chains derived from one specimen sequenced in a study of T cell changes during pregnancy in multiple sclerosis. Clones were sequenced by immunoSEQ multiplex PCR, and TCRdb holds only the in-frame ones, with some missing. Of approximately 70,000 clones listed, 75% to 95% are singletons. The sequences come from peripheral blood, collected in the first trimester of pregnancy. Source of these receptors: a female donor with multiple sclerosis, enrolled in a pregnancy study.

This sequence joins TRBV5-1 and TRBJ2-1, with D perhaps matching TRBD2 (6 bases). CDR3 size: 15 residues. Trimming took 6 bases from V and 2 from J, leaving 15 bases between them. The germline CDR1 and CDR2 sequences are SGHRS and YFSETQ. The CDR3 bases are TGCGCCAGCACCCCGGCGGGGCCCGCCTACAATGAGCAGTTCTTC. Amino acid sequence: CASTPAGPAYNEQFF. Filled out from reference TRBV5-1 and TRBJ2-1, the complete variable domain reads KAGVTQTPRYLIKTRGQQVTLSCSPISGHRSVSWYQQTPGQGLQFLFEYFSETQRNKGNFPGRFSGRQFSNSRSEMNVSTLELGDSALYLCASTPAGPAYNEQFFGPGTRLTVL.

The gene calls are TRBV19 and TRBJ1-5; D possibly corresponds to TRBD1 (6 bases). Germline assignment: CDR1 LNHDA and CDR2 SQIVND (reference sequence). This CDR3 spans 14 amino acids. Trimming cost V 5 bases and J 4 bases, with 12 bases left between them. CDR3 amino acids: CASSPGTRNQPQHF. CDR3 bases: TGTGCCAGTAGTCCCGGGACAAGGAATCAGCCCCAGCATTTT. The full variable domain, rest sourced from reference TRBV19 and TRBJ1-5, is DGGITQSPKYLFRKEGQNVTLSCEQNLNHDAMYWYRQDPGQGLRLIYYSQIVNDFQKGDIAEGYSVSREKKESFPLTVTSAQKNPTAFYLCASSPGTRNQPQHFGDGTRLSIL.

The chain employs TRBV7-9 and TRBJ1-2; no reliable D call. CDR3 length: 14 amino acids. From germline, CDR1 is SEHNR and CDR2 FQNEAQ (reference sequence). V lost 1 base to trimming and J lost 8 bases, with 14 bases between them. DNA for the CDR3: TGTGCCAGCAGCTTAGGACGGTGGGCCTTCGGCTACACCTTC. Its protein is CASSLGRWAFGYTF.

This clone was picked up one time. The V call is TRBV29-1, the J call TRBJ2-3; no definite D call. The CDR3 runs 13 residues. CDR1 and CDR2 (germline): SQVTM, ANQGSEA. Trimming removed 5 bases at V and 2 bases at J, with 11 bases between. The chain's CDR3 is CSVTRGYTDTQYF. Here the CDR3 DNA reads TGCAGCGTTACGCGAGGATACACAGATACGCAGTATTTT.

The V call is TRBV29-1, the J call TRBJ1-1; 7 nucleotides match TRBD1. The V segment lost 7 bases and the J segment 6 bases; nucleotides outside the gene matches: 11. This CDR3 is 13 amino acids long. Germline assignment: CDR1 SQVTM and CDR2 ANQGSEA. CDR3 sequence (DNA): TGCAGCGCCCGACAGACAGGGTGGCCTGAAGCTTTCTTT. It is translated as CSARQTGWPEAFF.

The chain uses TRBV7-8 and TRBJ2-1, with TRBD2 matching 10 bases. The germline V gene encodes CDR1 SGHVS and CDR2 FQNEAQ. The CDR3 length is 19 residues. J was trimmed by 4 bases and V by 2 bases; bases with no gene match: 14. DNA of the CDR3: TGTGCCAGCAGCTTACCTTCCCAGGTTACTAGCGGGGCGTACAATGAGCAGTTCTTC. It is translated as CASSLPSQVTSGAYNEQFF.

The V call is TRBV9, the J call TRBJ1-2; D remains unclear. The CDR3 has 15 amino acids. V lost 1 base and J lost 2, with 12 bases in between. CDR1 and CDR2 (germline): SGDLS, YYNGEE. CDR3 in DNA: TGTGCCAGCAGCGTAAGAGCGGGGATGAACTATGGCTACACCTTC. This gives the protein CASSVRAGMNYGYTF.